Sequencing of this T cell receptor beta chain was carried out in a study of spatial heterogeneity in lung cancer (dated by TCRdb to about 2019). General notes on the study: Beta-chain transcripts were consistently detected in greater numbers than alpha-chain transcripts, which likely reflected higher beta-chain transcript abundance. Nonsynonymous mutation counts, determined by whole-exome sequencing of tumor tissue, were related to TCR repertoire features. Both alpha and beta chains were TCR-sequenced in a few hundred tumor regions, 64 matched nontumor lung samples and approximately 50 PBMC samples obtained at surgery. In tumor regions, TCR transcript counts showed a strong correlation with a T cell transcriptional module score from matched bulk RNA-seq. In the raw uncorrected reads, each unique combination of TCR and UMI appeared more than ten times on average. In non-small cell lung cancer, the study made a quantitative comparison of TCR alpha and beta repertoires among multiple tumor regions, matched nontumor lung and blood.

Study-wide findings and limitations: The number of expanded intratumoral alpha and beta TCRs correlated with the tumor nonsynonymous mutation count. TCR-seq was estimated to cover only around 7.2% of tumor T cells for alpha chains and 13% for beta chains. The count of ubiquitous expanded TCRs correlated with the count of ubiquitous nonsynonymous mutations, and the count of regional expanded TCRs correlated with the count of regional nonsynonymous mutations. Additional single-cell paired TCR alpha and beta sequencing was considered necessary to confirm, at a functional level, the hypothesis that regional TCRs recognize regional mutations.

The receptor library was made with 5' RACE. Sequencing was performed on a NextSeq 500. In the TCR library protocol, a unique molecular identifier was attached to each TCR cDNA molecule so that PCR and sequencing errors could be corrected. The authors' analysis ran thus. TCR identification, UMI-based error correction and CDR3 extraction were performed with Decombinator tools. TCRs above a frequency of 2 per 1,000, corresponding to the top 1% of the tumor frequency distribution, were defined as expanded. Expanded tumor TCRs statistically deemed absent (corrected P<0.05) from at least one tumor region were classed as regional, and all other expanded tumor TCRs were classed as ubiquitous. Renyi diversity was computed with the R vegan package after each repertoire had been subsampled 100 times to 5,000 TCRs. To build CDR3 similarity networks, amino acid triplet string-kernel similarity was used, and CDR3s were connected when their pairwise similarity was above 0.82. TCRdb trimmed public reads at Q25 via fastp, called clones via MiXCR and kept in-frame beta chains. Records with the same CDR3 protein are collapsed into one entry carrying the most frequent genes and DNA. These V and J calls rely on TCRdb rather than the paper's analysis. The sample table records fewer than 6,000 distinct CDR3 sequences; approximately 31% of these occur just once. The ten most abundant clones make up 26% of the sample.

As concerns this clonotype: Its recognized antigen is unknown. One base away there is no much larger clone; base qualities are not given.

The time point label here, explained by the study, means: sample taken at primary tumor resection. The donors were some 76 patients from the lung TRACERx cohort who had early-stage, untreated non-small cell lung cancer. For TCR sequencing, whole RNA was extracted from tumor and nontumor lung tissue, or from cryopreserved PBMC samples, and no cell sorting was done. A patient was chosen for TCR sequencing only when enough RNA was available from at least two tumor regions. Tumor and adjacent nontumor lung specimens were reviewed by a lung pathologist before selection. For CDR1 and CDR2, the germline V gene lists MNHEY and SVGEGT. V is cut by 2 bases and J by 7 bases, and the space between the germline ends is 27 bases. Inclusive of the bounding cysteine and phenylalanine, the CDR3 is 18 residues long. The DNA shown is the 54-base CDR3, in frame from base 1.

The chain employs TRBV6-2 or TRBV6-3 and TRBJ2-7; confidence is insufficient to name the D gene. The material sequenced was lung tumor tissue, taken at surgery. The sequence derives from a female donor with early-stage non-small cell lung cancer. The CDR3 here reads CASSYPSRQRRTPWEQYF. The DNA reads as follows: TGTGCCAGCAGTTACCCGTCTAGGCAGCGACGAACCCCTTGGGAGCAGTACTTC.